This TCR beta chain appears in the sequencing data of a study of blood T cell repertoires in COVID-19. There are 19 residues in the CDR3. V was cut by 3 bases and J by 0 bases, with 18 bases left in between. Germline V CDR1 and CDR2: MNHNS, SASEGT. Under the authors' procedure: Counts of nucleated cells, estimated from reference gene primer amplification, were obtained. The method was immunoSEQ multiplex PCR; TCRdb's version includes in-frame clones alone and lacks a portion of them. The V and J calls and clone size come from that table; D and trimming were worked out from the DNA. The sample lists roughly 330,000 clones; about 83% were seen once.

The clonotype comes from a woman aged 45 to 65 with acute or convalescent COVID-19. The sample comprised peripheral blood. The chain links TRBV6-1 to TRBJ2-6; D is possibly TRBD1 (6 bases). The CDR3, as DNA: TGTGCCAGCAGTGAGGGTTGGGGGACATCTAGCTCTGGGGCCAACGTCCTGACTTTC. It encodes CASSEGWGTSSSGANVLTF.